The table lists the clone carrying this TCR beta chain with a few counts. Its target is not known. This entry belongs to a study of CD8+CD57+ T cells in acquired aplastic anemia. Study-wide context: Mean yield of DNA from sorted CD4+ and CD8+ cells was roughly 3.2 ug.

Sequencing was done on patients that had shown CD8+CD57+ cell expansion by flow cytometry. The germline CDR1 and CDR2 sequences are SGHNT and YYREEE (reference sequence). V was shortened by 2 bases and J by 4 bases, with 15 bases between the two germline ends. The CDR3 loop spans 15 amino acids. Genomic DNA templated the TCR beta VDJ and CDR3 profiling. In TCRdb, the reads were re-called with MiXCR into one record per CDR3 protein. The sample comprises roughly 250,000 distinct CDR3 sequences, around 82% of which are singletons, and 40% to 55% rests with the top ten. Study-wide results and caveats: A significant difference in CD8+ Simpson's diversity between patients and controls was not found. Roughly 31 was the count of CD8+ CDR3 sequences that patients shared with controls.

This clonotype originated in a human donor with aplastic anemia. This sequence joins TRBV5-4 and TRBJ2-5; D may be TRBD1 or TRBD2 (5 bases each). Sequenced sample: sorted CD4+, CD8+, or CD8+CD57+ T cells (not recorded which) from PBMCs. The CDR3 loop is CASSLKGTWGETQYF. The CDR3 DNA follows: TGTGCCAGCAGCTTAAAGGGGACCTGGGGAGAGACCCAGTACTTC.